This entry features one T cell receptor (beta chain) sequence. This specimen comes from a study of blood T cell repertoires in COVID-19. J was trimmed by 2 bases and V by 4 bases; bases with no gene match: 8. The CDR3 sequence is 17 residues long. CDR1 SGHVS and CDR2 FQNEAQ come from the germline V gene. Authors' analysis steps: Estimation of nucleated cell counts relied on the amplification of reference gene primers. Profiling relied on immunoSEQ multiplex PCR, and the TCRdb table lists in-frame clones only, not all of them. From that table come the V and J calls and clone size; the DNA was used to work out D and trimming. The sample lists roughly 220,000 clones; 70% to 90% were seen once.

Material for sequencing was PBMCs or T cells enriched from blood (not recorded which). The rearrangement joins TRBV7-8 to TRBJ2-3, with 11 positions matching TRBD2. The clonotype comes from a woman aged 40 to 55 with acute COVID-19. In DNA, the CDR3 is TGTGCCAGCAGCTCTAGACTAGCGGGGAGCCTCACAGATACGCAGTATTTT. It specifies CASSSRLAGSLTDTQYF.